This section outlines one T cell receptor beta chain sequence together with its context. Under the authors' procedure: Cell counts per sample came from amplifying reference gene primers. Produced via immunoSEQ multiplex PCR; TCRdb's table is partial and in-frame only. The V and J calls and the clone size are those of that table, but D and trimming were determined from the DNA. The table lists 200,000 to 250,000 clones, 87% of them singletons. This sample stems from a study of blood T cell repertoires in COVID-19. Per germline, CDR1 KGHSH and CDR2 LQKENI. V lost 3 bases, J lost 1 base, and 17 bases lay in between. CDR3 length: 17 residues.

The sequencing sample was made of peripheral blood. This clonotype was sampled from a man aged 55 to 69 who had recovered from COVID-19. This chain uses TRBV18 with TRBJ2-3, with a tentative D call TRBD2 (7 bases). The CDR3 loop reads CASSPLPLRGRTDTQYF. CDR3 DNA sequence: TGTGCCAGCTCACCCCTCCCCCTGCGGGGGCGCACAGATACGCAGTATTTT. Drawing the rest from reference TRBV18 and TRBJ2-3, the complete variable domain is NAGVMQNPRHLVRRRGQEARLRCSPMKGHSHVYWYRQLPEEGLKFMVYLQKENIIDESGMPKERFSAEFPKEGPSILRIQQVVRGDSAAYFCASSPLPLRGRTDTQYFGPGTRLTVL.